The rows below give T cell receptor beta chains drawn from one sample of a study of blood T cell repertoires in COVID-19. Measured with immunoSEQ multiplex PCR; TCRdb has only the in-frame clones, and not every one. This table has about 220,000 clones, around 80% appearing once. Sequences were obtained from peripheral blood. Receptors originate from a man aged 35-49 years who had recovered from COVID-19. The CDR3 runs from the conserved cysteine through the conserved F or W. The D gene is left open where the match is weak. Size is omitted from some rows. Given values are once, few, many or a class for expanded clones.

v_call	d_call	j_call	clone_size	cdr3_aa	cdr3_nt
TRBV20-1	.	TRBJ1-3	.	CSASDVEGSGNTIYF	TGCAGTGCTAGTGACGTTGAGGGATCTGGAAACACCATATATTTT
TRBV2	.	TRBJ1-1	.	CASSLQGNTEAFF	TGTGCCAGCAGTTTACAGGGGAACACTGAAGCTTTCTTT
TRBV10-2	.	TRBJ1-6	.	CASSESRTAEVPLHF	TGCGCCAGCAGTGAGTCGCGGACAGCGGAGGTTCCCCTCCACTTT
TRBV19	.	TRBJ2-3	.	CASSIGRFLSDTQYF	TGTGCCAGTAGTATAGGCAGGTTCTTATCAGATACGCAGTATTTT
TRBV7-4	TRBD2	TRBJ2-7	.	CASRDGLVSYFRSYEQYF	TGTGCCAGCAGGGATGGACTAGTTTCATATTTTAGGTCCTACGAGCAGTACTTC
TRBV6-1	TRBD1	TRBJ1-2	.	CASSEVPTQGEDGYTF	TGTGCCAGCAGTGAAGTCCCCACGCAGGGGGAGGATGGCTACACCTTC
TRBV5-1	.	TRBJ1-2	.	CASSLGRTALGGYTF	TGCGCCAGCAGCTTGGGCCGGACAGCCCTCGGGGGCTACACCTTC
TRBV27	.	TRBJ2-5	.	CASSLGTGPYLETQYF	TGTGCCAGCAGTTTAGGTACAGGTCCCTATCTGGAGACCCAGTACTTC
TRBV28	.	TRBJ2-7	.	CASSSGQGGEQYF	TGTGCCAGCAGTTCGGGGCAGGGGGGCGAGCAGTACTTC
TRBV30	.	TRBJ2-7	.	CAWSGREAAYF	TGTGCCTGGAGTGGGAGGGAGGCCGCGTACTTC
TRBV30	TRBD1	TRBJ1-1	.	CAWRRGQEGYTEAFF	TGTGCCTGGAGGCGTGGACAGGAGGGGTACACTGAAGCTTTCTTT
TRBV6-5	.	TRBJ1-1	once	CASRREGTEAFF	TGTGCCAGCCGAAGAGAGGGCACTGAAGCTTTCTTT
TRBV5-1	.	TRBJ2-7	.	CASSLDGEQYF	TGCGCCAGCAGCTTGGACGGCGAGCAGTACTTC
TRBV11-3	TRBD2	TRBJ2-5	.	CASSPGTSGGVQETQYF	TGTGCCAGCAGCCCAGGGACTAGCGGGGGGGTCCAAGAGACCCAGTACTTC
TRBV6-5	.	TRBJ1-2	.	CASSRFLGGYTF	TGTGCCAGCAGCCGCTTCTTGGGCGGCTACACCTTC
TRBV30	.	TRBJ1-1	.	CAWSVRRQGPEAFF	TGTGCCTGGAGTGTACGGAGGCAGGGGCCCGAAGCTTTCTTT
TRBV9	TRBD2	TRBJ2-1	.	CASSVELAGAHNEQFF	TGTGCCAGCAGCGTAGAACTAGCGGGAGCTCACAATGAGCAGTTCTTC
TRBV7-2	TRBD1	TRBJ1-2	few	CASSFPTGMGGYTF	TGTGCCAGCAGCTTCCCGACAGGGATGGGGGGCTACACCTTC
TRBV29-1	TRBD1	TRBJ1-2	.	CSVQQGGYGYTF	TGCAGCGTTCAACAGGGGGGATATGGCTACACCTTC
TRBV6-2/TRBV6-3	.	TRBJ1-2	.	CASSVNRDYGYTF	TGTGCCAGCAGCGTAAACAGGGACTATGGCTACACCTTC
TRBV27	TRBD1	TRBJ2-7	.	CASSPSVGQGSYEQYF	TGTGCCAGCAGTCCGTCTGTAGGACAGGGGTCCTACGAGCAGTACTTC
TRBV20-1	TRBD1	TRBJ1-4	.	CSASPPTGVTNEKLFF	TGCAGTGCTAGTCCCCCTACAGGGGTAACTAATGAAAAACTGTTTTTT
TRBV4-3	TRBD2	TRBJ2-2	.	CASSQRLAGGNTGELFF	TGCGCCAGCAGCCAACGGCTAGCGGGGGGGAACACCGGGGAGCTGTTTTTT
TRBV19	.	TRBJ1-5	few	CASSISGARGQPQHF	TGTGCCAGTAGTATCTCCGGGGCGCGGGGTCAGCCCCAGCATTTT
TRBV10-3	.	TRBJ1-3	.	CAISGEDPRGTIYF	TGTGCCATCAGTGGGGAGGACCCCCGTGGCACCATATATTTT
TRBV30	.	TRBJ2-3	.	CAWGSGDTQYF	TGTGCCTGGGGCAGCGGCGATACGCAGTATTTT
TRBV19	TRBD1	TRBJ1-1	.	CASSIGQGNKAFF	TGTGCCAGTAGTATTGGACAGGGTAACAAAGCTTTCTTT
TRBV5-6	TRBD1	TRBJ1-4	.	CASSLKVTGDEKLFF	TGTGCCAGCAGCTTGAAAGTAACAGGGGACGAAAAACTGTTTTTT
TRBV7-8	TRBD1	TRBJ2-7	.	CASSFGDRSGEQYF	TGTGCCAGCAGCTTCGGGGACAGGTCTGGCGAGCAGTACTTC
TRBV4-3	TRBD2	TRBJ2-2	.	CASRGLANTGELFF	TGCGCCAGCAGGGGACTAGCGAACACCGGGGAGCTGTTTTTT
TRBV12-3/TRBV12-4	.	TRBJ2-3	.	CASSLGGDTQYF	TGTGCCAGCAGTTTAGGAGGGGATACGCAGTATTTT
TRBV6-5	.	TRBJ2-1	.	CASSYSARLEQFF	TGTGCCAGCAGTTACTCGGCCCGCTTGGAGCAGTTCTTC
TRBV24-1	TRBD1	TRBJ1-2	.	CATSVPTGEGGYTF	TGTGCCACCAGTGTTCCCACAGGGGAAGGGGGCTACACCTTC
TRBV6-5	.	TRBJ1-4	.	CASGFPGATNEKLFF	TGTGCCAGCGGTTTCCCAGGGGCAACTAATGAAAAACTGTTTTTT
TRBV7-2	.	TRBJ1-3	.	CASSMGPQGLSGNTIYF	TGTGCCAGCAGCATGGGACCGCAGGGGTTATCTGGAAACACCATATATTTT
TRBV29-1	.	TRBJ2-7	.	CSVLTGVGEQYF	TGCAGCGTTCTTACGGGAGTAGGAGAGCAGTACTTC
TRBV19	.	TRBJ1-1	once	CASSATGSKAFF	TGTGCCAGTAGTGCCACAGGGTCTAAAGCTTTCTTT
TRBV4-3	TRBD1	TRBJ2-2	.	CASSQAGTGRNSNTGELFF	TGCGCCAGCAGCCAGGCCGGGACAGGGAGAAACTCCAACACCGGGGAGCTGTTTTTT
TRBV30	.	TRBJ2-7	.	CAWSALRGEQYF	TGTGCCTGGAGTGCGCTGCGCGGGGAGCAGTACTTC
TRBV19	TRBD2	TRBJ2-1	.	CASRSLAGGNEQFF	TGTGCCAGTAGAAGTTTAGCGGGGGGAAATGAGCAGTTCTTC
TRBV5-1	.	TRBJ1-2	.	CASSPDRSGINYGYTF	TGCGCCAGCAGCCCCGACAGGTCCGGAATTAACTATGGCTACACCTTC
TRBV6-2/TRBV6-3	TRBD1	TRBJ2-7	once	CASSYQRTGVHYEQYF	TGTGCCAGCAGTTACCAGCGGACAGGGGTGCACTACGAGCAGTACTTC
TRBV11-2	TRBD1	TRBJ2-7	.	CASSQTARQGDYEQYF	TGTGCCAGCAGCCAGACGGCCAGACAGGGGGACTACGAGCAGTACTTC